This entry is about one T cell receptor beta chain. The source of the sample is a study of blood T cell repertoires in COVID-19. Study-level information: Donors in the United States, Italy and Spain gave samples during acute or convalescent COVID-19.

Sequencing used immunoSEQ multiplex PCR; TCRdb keeps in-frame clones, though not all of them. The sample has about 61,000 clones, about 90% seen once. The source of this sequence is a man between 60 and 75 years old with acute or convalescent COVID-19. Sequencing was performed on peripheral blood.

CDR3 sequence: CATSDSGTPTGELFF. The CDR3 bases are TGTGCCACCAGTGACTCCGGGACTCCGACCGGGGAGCTGTTTTTT. This chain connects TRBV24-1 to TRBJ2-2; D may be TRBD2 (6 bases). Germline CDR1 KGHDR, CDR2 SFDVKD. V was shortened by 4 bases and J by 5 bases, with 13 bases between the two germline ends. This CDR3 has 15 residues.